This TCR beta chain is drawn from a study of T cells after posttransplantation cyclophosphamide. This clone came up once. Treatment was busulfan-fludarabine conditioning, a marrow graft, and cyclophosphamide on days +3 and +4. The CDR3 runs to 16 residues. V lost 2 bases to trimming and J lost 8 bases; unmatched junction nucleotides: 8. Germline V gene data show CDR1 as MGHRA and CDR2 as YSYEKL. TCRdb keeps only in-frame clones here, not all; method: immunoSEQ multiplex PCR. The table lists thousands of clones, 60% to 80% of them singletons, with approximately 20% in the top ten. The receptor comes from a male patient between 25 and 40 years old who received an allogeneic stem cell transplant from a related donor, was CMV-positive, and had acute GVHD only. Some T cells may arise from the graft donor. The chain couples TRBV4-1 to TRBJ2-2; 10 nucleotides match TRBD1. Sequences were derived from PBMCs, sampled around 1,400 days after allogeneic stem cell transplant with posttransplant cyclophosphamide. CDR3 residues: CASSQYRDRGRGELFF. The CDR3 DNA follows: TGCGCCAGCAGCCAATACCGGGACAGGGGAAGAGGGGAGCTGTTTTTT.